This TCR beta chain is drawn from a study of blood T cell repertoires in COVID-19. Produced via immunoSEQ multiplex PCR; TCRdb's table is partial and in-frame only. The sample holds around 17,000 clones, 82% seen once. The CDR3 contains 20 residues. After removal of 4 bases from V and 1 base from J, the junction contained 15 bases not matched to a gene. Per the germline V gene, CDR1 is SGHDN and CDR2 is FVKESK. The specimen sequenced was peripheral blood. The TCR comes from a woman in her seventies with active COVID-19. The gene calls are TRBV14 and TRBJ2-3; TRBD2 matches 12 bases. The CDR3 DNA reads TGTGCCAGCAGCCCGCAGTATAACGGACTAGCGGGATGGGGCACAGATACGCAGTATTTT. Amino acids: CASSPQYNGLAGWGTDTQYF.